These 27 T cell receptor beta chains originate from one sample sequenced in a study of response to subunit inactivated influenza vaccine (dated by TCRdb to between 2018 and 2020). The receptor library was made with RT-PCR. This sample was sequenced with an Illumina HiSeq 2500. In TCRdb, the public reads were trimmed at Q25 with fastp and aligned with MiXCR, with productive beta chains retained. Entries are consolidated by CDR3 protein sequence, retaining the most common genes and DNA. The sample profile shows more than 550,000 distinct CDR3 sequences; 12% of them were found once. Jointly, the top ten make up roughly 10% of the sample. The sample consisted of PBMCs from blood, taken on the day of vaccination. The receptor set was obtained from a man aged 45-60 years who received an inactivated influenza vaccine. Donor details come from another sample of the same person, matched by shared clones.

This rearrangement joins TRBV7-9 to TRBJ2-1, with D maybe TRBD2 (6 bases). Germline values: CDR1 SEHNR, CDR2 FQNEAQ (reference sequence). This CDR3 spans 13 amino acids. V lost 6 bases and J lost 8, with 14 bases in between. CDR3 sequence: CASRIGGDDEQFF. The CDR3, as DNA: TGTGCCAGCAGAATCGGAGGGGACGATGAGCAGTTCTTC.

The genes are TRBV28 and TRBJ1-5, with TRBD1 matching 7 bases. The CDR3 extends over 15 amino acids. Trimming removed 6 bases from V and 2 bases from J; junction bases left unmatched: 7. From germline, CDR1 is MDHEN and CDR2 SYDVKM. CDR3 sequence reads: CASRQQGTRNQPQHF. Here the CDR3 DNA reads TGTGCCAGCAGACAACAGGGGACTCGCAATCAGCCCCAGCATTTT. The full variable domain, completed using reference TRBV28 and TRBJ1-5, is DVKVTQSSRYLVKRTGEKVFLECVQDMDHENMFWYRQDPGLGLRLIYFSYDVKMKEKGDIPEGYSVSREKKERFSLILESASTNQTSMYLCASRQQGTRNQPQHFGDGTRLSIL.

V usage is TRBV30 and J usage is TRBJ2-5; weak D call: TRBD2 (5 bases). Trimming cost V 2 bases and J 1 base, with 8 bases left between them. The CDR3 length is 13 residues. The germline V gene encodes CDR1 GTSNPN and CDR2 SVGIG (reference sequence). CDR3 in DNA: TGTGCCTGGAGTAGAGGGATCCAAGAGACCCAGTACTTC. Its protein product is CAWSRGIQETQYF.

The chain is built from TRBV29-1 and TRBJ2-1; maybe TRBD2 (6 bases). V gave up 6 bases and J gave up 7 bases, with 19 bases separating them. CDR1 and CDR2 from the germline V gene are SQVTM and ANQGSEA. CDR3 length: 14 residues. For the CDR3, the DNA is TGCAGCGTCTCCCGCGGGATTTACGGGAATGAGCAGTTCTTC. It translates to CSVSRGIYGNEQFF.

The rearrangement uses TRBV10-3 and TRBJ2-1; 7 nucleotides match TRBD2. J was trimmed by 7 bases and V by 11 bases; bases with no gene match: 14. This CDR3 is 14 amino acids long. CDR1 and CDR2 from the germline V gene are ENHRY and SYGVKD. The CDR3 DNA reads TGTGCCGTCGGCTTAACGGGGGGTTCGAATGAGCAGTTCTTC. As protein: CAVGLTGGSNEQFF.

This chain uses TRBV10-3 with TRBJ2-7; a weak D match, TRBD2 (6 bases). The CDR3 length is 15 residues. Trimming removed 5 bases at V and 3 bases at J, with 17 bases between. Germline V gene sequence: CDR1 ENHRY, CDR2 SYGVKD. Here the CDR3 DNA reads TGTGCCATCAGTAGATCCGGGAGTATAAACTACGAGCAGTACTTC. Protein product: CAISRSGSINYEQYF.

On this clonotype: A much bigger clone sits one base away, suggesting this may be a read error. The chain uses TRBV29-1 and TRBJ2-3; D gene unclear. The V gene lost 7 bases and the J gene lost 8 bases, with 10 bases spanning the gap. CDR1 and CDR2 from the germline V gene are SQVTM and ANQGSEA. The CDR3 extends over 10 amino acids. CDR3 coding DNA: TGCAGCGGGTGGCAGCCTACGCAGTATTTT. Protein product: CSGWQPTQYF.

The chain carries TRBV27 and TRBJ1-1; no clear D. This CDR3 is 14 amino acids long. The V gene's germline CDR1 is MNHEY and CDR2 SMNVEV (reference sequence). Trimming pared 1 base from V and 4 bases from J, leaving 10 bases between. The CDR3 nucleotides are TGTGCCAGCAGTTTATTTTCCGGCCTCACTGAAGCTTTCTTT. It is translated as CASSLFSGLTEAFF.

The chain combines TRBV4-3 with TRBJ2-2; 7 bases match TRBD1. With 1 base clipped from V and 6 bases from J, the junction kept 11 bases outside the gene matches. Germline loops: CDR1 LGHNA, CDR2 YSLEER. The CDR3 is made up of 17 amino acids. The CDR3 DNA follows: TGCGCCAGCAGCCAAGGGTTCGGGACAGCGCGTCCCGGGGAGCTGTTTTTT. This translates into CASSQGFGTARPGELFF.

The genes are TRBV5-1 and TRBJ2-7; no firm D call. Germline-derived CDR1 and CDR2 are SGHRS and YFSETQ. Trimming removed 4 bases at V and 5 bases at J, with 10 bases between. The CDR3 length is 12 residues. The DNA for the CDR3 is TGCGCCAGCAGCCTGGGGTGGCACGAGCAGTACTTC. Its translation: CASSLGWHEQYF.

This clonotype was seen a few times. In DNA, the CDR3 is TGCGCCAGCAGCTTGGCCGGCCAGGCGAGCTCCTACAATGAGCAGTTCTTC. Translating gives CASSLAGQASSYNEQFF. The chain combines TRBV5-1 with TRBJ2-1; no definite D call. Deletions cut 0 bases from V and 0 bases from J, with 13 bases between. Germline CDR1 reads SGHRS; CDR2 reads YFSETQ. The CDR3 spans 17 residues.

V and J are TRBV12-3 or TRBV12-4 and TRBJ2-7; tentatively, D is TRBD1 (7 bases). The CDR3 totals 13 residues. The V end lost 8 bases, the J end lost 7 bases, and 18 bases lay between the germline ends. This CDR3 reads CASSQGGGSEQYF. CDR3 bases: TGTGCCAGCTCTCAAGGAGGGGGCAGTGAGCAGTACTTC.

The sample holds a few counts of this clonotype. A read error may account for a junction end that differs from germline. The chain is built from TRBV10-3 and TRBJ2-7; tentative D call: TRBD2 (5 bases). Germline CDR1 and CDR2: ENHRY and SYGVKD. The CDR3 runs to 13 residues. The CDR3 region is CAISGASSHEQYF. The DNA for the CDR3 is TGTGCCATCAGTGGCGCTAGCTCCCACGAGCAGTACTTC.

The chain combines TRBV4-3 with TRBJ2-7; D unclear. The length of the CDR3 is 13 residues. Germline assignment: CDR1 LGHNA and CDR2 YSLEER. The germline V and J ends were trimmed by 0 bases and 2 bases, with 5 bases remaining between them. This CDR3 is CASSQDEAYEQYF. The CDR3 bases are TGCGCCAGCAGCCAAGACGAGGCCTACGAGCAGTACTTC.

In its sample, this clonotype was seen many times. This sequence joins TRBV12-3 or TRBV12-4 and TRBJ2-7, with D maybe TRBD1 (6 bases). This CDR3 is built from 14 residues. V lost 8 bases and J lost 2, with 16 bases in between. CDR3 loop: CASQFWGRTYEQYF. The CDR3 DNA reads as TGTGCCAGCCAGTTTTGGGGGCGCACCTACGAGCAGTACTTC.

In its sample, this clonotype was seen a few times. The J gene is TRBJ2-3, the V gene TRBV12-3 or TRBV12-4; 8 bases are shared with TRBD2. The CDR3 has 16 residues. V dropped 6 bases and J dropped 5; count of bases not matched to a gene: 13. CDR3 protein: CASREAPGLEKDTQYF. The CDR3, as DNA: TGTGCCAGCAGGGAGGCACCGGGACTAGAGAAAGATACGCAGTATTTT.

The chain combines TRBV20-1 with TRBJ2-6, with a weak D call TRBD2 (7 bases). Trimming shortened V by 5 bases and J by 3 bases, and 23 bases separated the two germline ends. This CDR3 region has 18 residues. Germline V lookup: CDR1 DFQATT, CDR2 SNEGSKA (reference sequence). CDR3 nucleotides: TGCAGTGCTGGGAGGCGCGGGGGCGTCTTCGATGGGGCCAACGTCCTGACTTTC. It is translated as CSAGRRGGVFDGANVLTF.

This clonotype was found a few times. The rearrangement joins TRBV6-1 to TRBJ2-1, with 7 bases lining up with TRBD2. Germline V gene sequence: CDR1 MNHNS, CDR2 SASEGT. The trim removed 3 bases at V and 4 bases at J, leaving 15 bases unmatched. The CDR3 is 18 amino acids. The CDR3: CASSDGLGTSVAYNEQFF. The CDR3 DNA is TGTGCCAGCAGTGATGGTTTGGGTACTAGCGTCGCGTACAATGAGCAGTTCTTC.

Of note for this clonotype: A read error may explain this, as a much larger clone is one base away. The chain combines TRBV6-1 with TRBJ2-7; D is ambiguous. The CDR3 has 14 amino acids. Germline lookup yields CDR1 MNHNS and CDR2 SASEGT. Trimming shortened V by 2 bases and J by 7 bases, and 15 bases separated the two germline ends. The CDR3 sequence is CASSENGYTREQYF. The CDR3 region has the DNA TGTGCCAGCAGTGAAAACGGTTACACGCGGGAGCAGTACTTC.

This clonotype was detected a few times. The rearrangement uses TRBV5-1 and TRBJ2-1; 8 nucleotides agree with TRBD2. The V segment lost 7 bases and the J segment 9 bases; nucleotides outside the gene matches: 15. Germline values: CDR1 SGHRS, CDR2 YFSETQ. The CDR3 contains 15 residues. The CDR3 DNA reads TGCGCCAGCGGTGCACCGGGACTAGAGAAGATTGAGCAGTTCTTC. Amino acids: CASGAPGLEKIEQFF.

This chain links TRBV14 with TRBJ1-2; 8 positions match TRBD1. V was clipped by 1 base and J by 4 bases; unmatched bases: 5. This CDR3 spans 15 amino acids. Germline CDR1 SGHDN, CDR2 FVKESK. CDR3 loop: CASSQGVGTGYGYTF. The CDR3, as DNA: TGTGCCAGCAGCCAAGGAGTGGGGACAGGCTATGGCTACACCTTC. Combining the CDR3 with reference TRBV14 and TRBJ1-2 gives the whole variable domain EAGVTQFPSHSVIEKGQTVTLRCDPISGHDNLYWYRRVMGKEIKFLLHFVKESKQDESGMPNNRFLAERTGGTYSTLKVQPAELEDSGVYFCASSQGVGTGYGYTFGSGTRLTVV.

This sequence joins TRBV7-2 and TRBJ2-1; maybe TRBD1 (5 bases). Looked up from germline, CDR1 is SGHTA and CDR2 is FQGNSA. Trimming cost V 7 bases and J 7 bases, with 14 bases left between them. The CDR3 covers 13 residues. CDR3 nucleotides: TGTGCCAGCAACCCTGGACACGCTAATGAGCAGTTCTTC. Translating gives CASNPGHANEQFF. Supplemented by reference TRBV7-2 and TRBJ2-1, the full variable domain reads GAGVSQSPSNKVTEKGKDVELRCDPISGHTALYWYRQSLGQGLEFLIYFQGNSAPDKSGLPSDRFSAERTGGSVSTLTIQRTQQEDSAVYLCASNPGHANEQFFGPGTRLTVL.

The chain has TRBV21-1 and TRBJ2-5; the table's D call TRBD1 went unverified against the DNA. TRBV21-1 is listed as a pseudogene. There are 14 residues in the CDR3. CDR3 sequence: CASTTRGGCETQYF. DNA for the CDR3: TGTGCCAGCACCACTCGAGGGGGCTGTGAGACCCAGTACTTC.

There are a few counts of this clonotype. The gene calls are TRBV5-1 and TRBJ1-1; D possibly corresponds to TRBD1 (5 bases). This CDR3 has 9 residues. Germline CDR1 is SGHRS and CDR2 is YFSETQ. Trimming shortened V by 7 bases and J by 11 bases, and 9 bases separated the two germline ends. CDR3 in amino acids: CASGGNAFF. The CDR3 nucleotides read TGCGCCAGCGGGGGTAATGCTTTCTTT. The complete variable domain, with remaining parts taken from reference TRBV5-1 and TRBJ1-1, reads KAGVTQTPRYLIKTRGQQVTLSCSPISGHRSVSWYQQTPGQGLQFLFEYFSETQRNKGNFPGRFSGRQFSNSRSEMNVSTLELGDSALYLCASGGNAFFGQGTRLTVV.

This clonotype was seen a handful of times. V usage is TRBV9 and J usage is TRBJ2-5; D is unresolved. The CDR3 is 9 amino acids. Trimming stripped 10 bases from V and 7 bases from J, with 8 bases between. Germline V CDR1 and CDR2: SGDLS, YYNGEE. The CDR3 spells CAPPGTQYF. The CDR3, as DNA: TGTGCCCCGCCCGGGACCCAGTACTTC.

This clonotype was seen only a few times. This chain uses TRBV10-1 with TRBJ2-3; 9 bases align to TRBD1. This CDR3 is built from 18 residues. Germline V gives CDR1 WNHNN, CDR2 SYGVQD (reference sequence). V dropped 0 bases and J dropped 5; count of bases not matched to a gene: 12. The CDR3 protein is CASSESYSTGQGRDTQYF. The CDR3 DNA follows: TGCGCCAGCAGTGAGTCCTACAGTACCGGACAGGGGAGAGATACGCAGTATTTT.

The chain carries TRBV29-1 and TRBJ2-7; no definite D call. The germline gives CDR1 SQVTM, CDR2 ANQGSEA. This CDR3 spans 12 amino acids. V lost 4 bases and J lost 2, with 9 bases in between. This CDR3 reads CSVGGSTYEQYF. The CDR3 DNA reads as TGCAGCGTTGGAGGTAGTACCTACGAGCAGTACTTC.